This T cell receptor beta chain was sequenced for a study of T cells in narcolepsy listed by TCRdb under 2018. For the wider study: The study enrolled patients with narcolepsy type 1 or type 2 (NT1, NT2) together with healthy control donors. The study used TCR Vbeta sequencing to track clonotypes in blood and CSF while looking for autoreactive T cells in narcolepsy patients that target self-antigens of hypocretin neurons (hypocretin, TRIB2).

V is cut by 1 base and J by 3 bases, and the space between the germline ends is 8 bases. The germline V gene gives CDR1 as SGHRS and CDR2 as YFSETQ. Measured from the cysteine to the phenylalanine, the CDR3 is 13 residues long. Only the CDR3 part of the read is kept: 39 bases, read in frame from the first base. General study outcomes and caveats: Numbers of sequenced blood memory CD4+ clonotypes were comparable, with averages of some 40,000 in patients and about 35,000 in controls. Some blood memory CD4+ repertoires from patients and controls contained no sequences matching autoreactive T cell clones. Autoreactive clonotypes were reported to be detected serially in the blood of the same patients and of different patients, but not in the blood of healthy controls. Plots comparing CSF and blood CD4+ T cell clonotypes from the same patient highlighted HCRT-specific and TRIB2-specific autoreactive clonotypes.

For TCR Vbeta sequencing, memory CD4+ T cells were sorted ex vivo from the peripheral blood of both healthy controls and narcolepsy patients. Libraries were prepared through the immunoSEQ multiplex PCR assay. TCRdb took over this immuneACCESS table, retaining in-frame rearrangements with V and J assigned. Such tables are incomplete; in checked studies, under half of the missing clones stem from an unresolved V gene, and the remainder is unexplained. Counted in this sample were 25,000 to 35,000 clones; roughly 87% of them appeared once. The top ten clones comprise 2.5% to 3% of the sample. As regards this clone: The specificity of this receptor is unknown. No per-base quality is available; no much larger clone lies one base away.

The sequenced sample was CD45RA- memory CD4+ T cells from PBMCs. The label giving this sample's cell subset or site can be read as: memory T cells sorted ex vivo from peripheral blood. The sequence came from a human donor with narcolepsy. The chain was built from TRBV5-1 and TRBJ2-7; no D segment can be confidently identified. The nucleotide sequence reads TGCGCCAGCAGCTTGTCTGGAAACTACGAGCAGTACTTC. It translates to CASSLSGNYEQYF.